The source of this T cell receptor (beta chain) is a study of regulatory T cells in long-lasting Graves disease. Study-level findings and limits: There were preferences for TRBV28, TRBJ1-2 and TRBJ2-5 in persistent disease.

Comment on this clonotype: Its target is not known.

Looked up from germline, CDR1 is LGHDT and CDR2 is YNNKEL (reference sequence). The junction had 10 bases not matched to a gene; V was cut back by 0 bases and J by 5 bases. The CDR3 has 17 amino acids. Stated time point: newly diagnosed GD, antithyroid drugs for less than 3 months. PBMC RNA was the source of the TCR library. Each of the patients was recruited from an endocrinology department situated in Xi'an, China. The authors built TCR beta libraries using iRepertoire HTBI primers and Arm-PCR of CDR3 regions. TCRdb itself ran the multiplex PCR reads through MiXCR, one entry per CDR3 protein. The repertoire holds hundreds of thousands of distinct CDR3 sequences, with roughly 16% as singletons. Separately, the same data were catalogued under a study of T cells in Graves' hyperthyroidism and ophthalmopathy. That work states: Patients aged 18 to 65 with hyperthyroidism were newly diagnosed, with duration under 2 months.

The chain uses TRBV3-1 and TRBJ2-1, with TRBD1 matching 7 bases. The clonotype comes from a man younger than 35 with Graves disease. Specimen: peripheral blood mononuclear cells (PBMCs), collected at new diagnosis, from a patient treated with antithyroid drugs. In DNA form, the CDR3 reads TGTGCCAGCAGCCAAGAACGTTCAGGACAGGCCCACAATGAGCAGTTCTTC. Translating gives CASSQERSGQAHNEQFF.